This T cell receptor (beta chain) derives from a study of blood T cell repertoires in COVID-19. The wider study: Sites in the United States, Italy and Spain provided acute and convalescent COVID-19 samples. PBMCs, B-cell-depleted T cells, or T cells were the source of the cDNA or gDNA that made up the material.

The length of the CDR3 is 15 residues. The germline V gene encodes CDR1 KGHDR and CDR2 SFDVKD. The ends were cut back, 12 bases at V and 0 bases at J, with 17 bases in the middle. Per the original methods: Nucleated cell counts were estimated from reference gene primer amplification. Clones were sequenced by immunoSEQ multiplex PCR, and TCRdb holds only the in-frame ones, with some missing. V, J and clone size are taken as reported in that table, and D and trimming were inferred from the DNA itself. The repertoire holds about 160,000 clones, with over 80% as singletons. The chain links TRBV24-1 to TRBJ1-5; D unresolved. This TCR derives from a man older than 75 with acute or convalescent COVID-19. Sequenced: peripheral blood. CDR3 DNA: TGTGCCTCCGTGGGAGGTGGGAATAGCAATCAGCCCCAGCATTTT. It specifies CASVGGGNSNQPQHF.